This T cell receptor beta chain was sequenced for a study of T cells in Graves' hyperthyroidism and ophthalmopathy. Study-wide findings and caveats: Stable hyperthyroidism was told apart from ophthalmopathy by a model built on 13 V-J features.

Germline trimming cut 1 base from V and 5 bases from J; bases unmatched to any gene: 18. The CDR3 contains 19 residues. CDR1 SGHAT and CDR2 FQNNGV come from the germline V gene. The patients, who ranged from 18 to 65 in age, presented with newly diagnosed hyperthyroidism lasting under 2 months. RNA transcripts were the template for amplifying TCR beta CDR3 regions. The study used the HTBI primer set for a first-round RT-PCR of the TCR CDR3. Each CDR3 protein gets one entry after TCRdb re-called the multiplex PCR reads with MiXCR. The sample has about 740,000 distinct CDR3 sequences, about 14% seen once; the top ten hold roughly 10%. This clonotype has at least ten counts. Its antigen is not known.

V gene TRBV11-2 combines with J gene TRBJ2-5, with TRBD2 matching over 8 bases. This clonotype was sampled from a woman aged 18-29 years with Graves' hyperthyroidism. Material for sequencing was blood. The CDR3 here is CASSLGRRGRQLLGETQYF. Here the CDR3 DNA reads TGTGCCAGCAGCTTAGGACGGCGCGGGAGGCAACTTCTGGGGGAGACCCAGTACTTC.